One sample yielded the 26 T cell receptor beta chains listed below, sequenced in a study of T and B cells in COVID-19 patients (dated by TCRdb to about 2020). TRB repertoires were amplified from around 230-520 ng of genomic DNA extracted from blood. The reads were generated on an Illumina MiSeq. Multiplex PCR with BIOMED2 TRB-A/B primer pools was used to amplify TRB rearrangements. TCRdb reanalyzed the raw reads on its own, using fastp at Q25 for trimming and MiXCR for clone calling, and kept in-frame beta chains. Rows are combined by CDR3 protein, so each entry shows the most common genes and DNA. In all, the sample holds about 20,000 distinct CDR3 sequences, and around 30% of those were seen once. The top ten clonotypes cover 2.5% to 3.5% of the sample. Sequenced input: blood. These receptors all come from a human donor who had recovered from COVID-19.

The chain employs TRBV6-4 and TRBJ2-6; D gene uncertain. V lost 6 bases and J 3 bases, leaving 12 bases between the germline ends. Germline V lookup: CDR1 MRHNA, CDR2 SNTAGT. The CDR3 totals 15 residues. CDR3 in DNA: TGTGCCAGCAGCCAATTGCAGTTTGGGGCCAACGTCCTGACTTTC. It is translated as CASSQLQFGANVLTF.

By share, this clonotype counts as medium-sized. CDR3 residues: CASSKTGESSYEQYF. The DNA for the CDR3 is TGTGCCAGTAGCAAAACAGGAGAGAGCTCCTACGAGCAGTACTTC. V gene TRBV19 combines with J gene TRBJ2-7, with D possibly matching TRBD1 (5 bases). The CDR3 is 15 amino acids. The germline V and J ends were trimmed by 6 bases and 0 bases, with 15 bases remaining between them. Germline CDR1 LNHDA, CDR2 SQIVND (reference sequence). The full variable domain, in which reference TRBV19 and TRBJ2-7 provide the parts outside the CDR3, is DGGITQSPKYLFRKEGQNVTLSCEQNLNHDAMYWYRQDPGQGLRLIYYSQIVNDFQKGDIAEGYSVSREKKESFPLTVTSAQKNPTAFYLCASSKTGESSYEQYFGPGTRLTVT.

In its sample, this clonotype was seen a few times. The gene calls are TRBV6-5 and TRBJ1-2; no reliable D call. Germline V gene lookup returns CDR1 MNHEY and CDR2 SVGAGI. Trimming stripped 6 bases from V and 8 bases from J, with 19 bases between. This CDR3 contains 14 residues. CDR3 protein: CASSEGGYSGGYTF. In DNA form, the CDR3 reads TGTGCCAGCAGCGAGGGCGGGTACTCTGGAGGCTACACCTTC.

The chain uses TRBV27 and TRBJ1-2, with D possibly being TRBD1 (5 bases). The germline CDR1 and CDR2 sequences are MNHEY and SMNVEV (reference sequence). V gave up 4 bases and J gave up 4 bases, with 13 bases separating them. This CDR3 has 14 amino acids. The CDR3 bases are TGTGCCAGCAGTTCCCTCGGGGCAGGCTATGGCTACACCTTC. It is translated as CASSSLGAGYGYTF.

J is TRBJ1-1 and V is TRBV5-6; 10 nucleotides agree with TRBD1. Germline values: CDR1 SGHDT, CDR2 YYEEEE. The CDR3 is made up of 16 amino acids. Trimming at V came to 2 bases and at J to 5 bases, leaving 9 bases not matched to a gene. The CDR3 nucleotides read TGTGCCAGCAGCTTCCTCTTGGGGACAGGGGCAACTGAAGCTTTCTTT. Its translation: CASSFLLGTGATEAFF.

In its sample, this clonotype is medium-sized. The junction differs from germline at one of its ends, possibly a read error. The rearrangement joins TRBV11-1 to TRBJ2-1; 13 positions match TRBD2. In germline, CDR1 is SGHAT, CDR2 FQDESV (reference sequence). CDR3 length equals 15 residues. CDR3 amino acids: CASSRTSGSYDEQFF. CDR3 bases: TGTGCCAGCAGCCGGACTAGCGGGAGCTACGATGAGCAGTTCTTC.

CDR3 residues: CASSSRQGSFNQPQHF. For the CDR3, the DNA is TGTGCCAGCAGTTCCCGACAGGGAAGCTTCAATCAGCCCCAGCATTTT. The chain combines TRBV27 with TRBJ1-5; 7 positions match TRBD1. Per germline, CDR1 MNHEY and CDR2 SMNVEV (reference sequence). CDR3 length: 16 residues. The J segment lost 3 bases and the V segment lost 4 bases, leaving 9 bases of the junction unmatched.

Concerning this clonotype itself: Germline and junction disagree at one end, which may indicate a read error. The CDR3 nucleotides are TGTGCAAGCAGTGTGGGGCACGCCGCGGGGCAGCCCCAGCATTTT. This sequence encodes CASSVGHAAGQPQHF. The rearrangement links TRBV6-1 to TRBJ1-5, with D tentatively TRBD1 (5 bases). The germline CDR1 and CDR2 sequences are MNHNS and SASEGT. This CDR3 contains 15 residues.

The rearrangement joins TRBV7-6 to TRBJ2-7, with 11 bases that match TRBD1. After removal of 5 bases from V and 7 bases from J, the junction contained 4 bases not matched to a gene. Germline CDR1 SGHVS, CDR2 FNYEAQ. The CDR3 contains 13 residues. For the CDR3, the DNA is TGTGCCAGCAGCGGACAGGGGGCGGGGGAGCAGTACTTC. Protein sequence: CASSGQGAGEQYF.

The chain couples TRBV7-6 to TRBJ2-5; D gene ambiguous. V shed 2 bases and J shed 0 bases, with 10 bases lying between them. CDR1 is SGHVS, CDR2 FNYEAQ, per germline. The CDR3 loop spans 15 amino acids. CDR3 region: CASSLTRMNQETQYF. CDR3 bases: TGTGCCAGCAGCTTAACGCGGATGAACCAAGAGACCCAGTACTTC. The complete variable domain, with remaining parts taken from reference TRBV7-6 and TRBJ2-5, reads GAGVSQSPRYKVTKRGQDVALRCDPISGHVSLYWYRQALGQGPEFLTYFNYEAQQDKSGLPNDRFSAERPEGSISTLTIQRTEQRDSAMYRCASSLTRMNQETQYFGPGTRLLVL.

In this sample, this clonotype is medium-sized (0.01 to 0.1%). The genes are TRBV29-1 and TRBJ2-6; D remains ambiguous. The V and J ends lost 6 bases and 1 base respectively, with 10 bases between them. The CDR3 length is 14 residues. Germline CDR1 and CDR2: SQVTM and ANQGSEA. This CDR3 is CSVGPESGANVLTF. CDR3 sequence (DNA): TGCAGCGTCGGACCCGAGTCTGGGGCCAACGTCCTGACTTTC.

The J gene is TRBJ2-7, the V gene TRBV6-2 or TRBV6-3, with TRBD2 matching 9 bases. The CDR3 is 16 amino acids. In germline, CDR1 is MNHEY, CDR2 SVGEGT. J was trimmed by 0 bases and V by 6 bases; bases with no gene match: 9. Written as DNA, the CDR3 is TGTGCCAGCAGCCTCTGGGGACTAGCTGGCTCCTACGAGCAGTACTTC. This codes for CASSLWGLAGSYEQYF.

This clonotype was recorded many times. The chain has TRBV7-6 and TRBJ2-7; 7 bases agree with TRBD1. The CDR3 contains 15 residues. The V gene's germline CDR1 is SGHVS and CDR2 FNYEAQ. V trimming: 5 bases; J trimming: 4 bases; junction bases outside the gene matches: 11. The CDR3 coding sequence is TGTGCCAGCAGCCTCGACAGGGTCCCTCCTTACGAGCAGTACTTC. Its protein is CASSLDRVPPYEQYF.

Relative to its sample, this clonotype is medium-sized. This sequence joins TRBV5-6 and TRBJ1-6, with 8 bases aligning to TRBD1. The J segment lost 8 bases and the V segment lost 4 bases, leaving 5 bases of the junction unmatched. CDR3 length equals 14 residues. CDR1 and CDR2 from the germline V gene are SGHDT and YYEEEE. The CDR3 spells CASSQWTGYSPLHF. The CDR3 nucleotides read TGTGCCAGCAGCCAATGGACAGGGTATTCACCCCTCCACTTT.

This chain joins TRBV30 and TRBJ2-3; 8 positions agree with TRBD2. With V trimmed by 0 bases and J by 4 bases, 6 bases remained unmatched. The CDR3 spans 15 residues. The germline V gene encodes CDR1 GTSNPN and CDR2 SVGIG (reference sequence). The CDR3 spells CAWSVQRGLADTQYF. The CDR3 coding sequence is TGTGCCTGGAGTGTACAGCGGGGGTTGGCAGATACGCAGTATTTT.

The rearrangement joins TRBV5-1 to TRBJ2-3, with 10 bases that match TRBD2. CDR1 and CDR2 (germline): SGHRS, YFSETQ. The CDR3 totals 15 residues. The V and J ends lost 2 bases and 1 base, in that order; junction bases with no gene match: 1. CDR3 bases: TGCGCCAGCAGCTTTCTAGCGGGAGGCACAGATACGCAGTATTTT. Translation: CASSFLAGGTDTQYF.

The genes are TRBV12-3 or TRBV12-4 and TRBJ1-6; no definite D call. Deletions cut 6 bases from V and 9 bases from J, with 15 bases between. There are 14 residues in the CDR3. The CDR3 loop is CASRPQIPGSPLHF. The CDR3 DNA is TGTGCCAGCAGACCACAAATCCCTGGTTCACCCCTCCACTTT.

This clonotype was picked up a small number of times. This chain joins TRBV6-1 and TRBJ2-3; D is ambiguous. Germline assignment: CDR1 MNHNS and CDR2 SASEGT. With 0 bases removed from V and 10 bases from J, the gap between germline ends came to 26 bases. This CDR3 spans 18 amino acids. This CDR3 reads CASSEALGHGVPQSAQYF. The CDR3 bases are TGTGCCAGCAGTGAAGCGCTTGGGCACGGCGTCCCCCAGAGCGCGCAGTATTTT.

Many counts were recorded for this clonotype. V gene TRBV5-4 combines with J gene TRBJ2-3; no clear D. The CDR3 is made up of 16 amino acids. Trimming removed 0 bases at V and 3 bases at J, with 14 bases between. Germline-derived CDR1 and CDR2 are SGHNT and YYREEE (reference sequence). CDR3 nucleotides: TGTGCCAGCAGCTTGGCCCGGACCTACCCAACAGATACGCAGTATTTT. It translates to CASSLARTYPTDTQYF.

The chain uses TRBV5-1 and TRBJ2-5, with 12 positions matching TRBD2. The length of the CDR3 is 19 residues. Trimming at V came to 4 bases and at J to 5 bases, leaving 18 bases not matched to a gene. In germline, CDR1 is SGHRS, CDR2 YFSETQ. The CDR3 sequence is CASSAPTSGGPGWQETQYF. In nucleotides, the CDR3 is TGCGCCAGCAGCGCCCCAACTAGCGGGGGGCCCGGATGGCAGGAGACCCAGTACTTC.

The chain has TRBV7-2 and TRBJ2-3; the match to TRBD2 covers 8 bases. The germline CDR1 and CDR2 sequences are SGHTA and FQGNSA. V gave up 2 bases and J gave up 2 bases; unmatched junction bases: 3. The CDR3 contains 15 residues. CDR3 DNA: TGTGCCAGCAGCTTACAGCGGGGGTTCACAGATACGCAGTATTTT. This translates into CASSLQRGFTDTQYF.

This clonotype occurred a few times. The chain combines TRBV6-5 with TRBJ1-3, with D possibly matching TRBD1 (5 bases). The V gene lost 2 bases and the J gene lost 4 bases, with 15 bases spanning the gap. Germline V gene lookup returns CDR1 MNHEY and CDR2 SVGAGI. There are 16 residues in the CDR3. CDR3 DNA sequence: TGTGCCAGCAGTTACGCGGTTCTAGGGGCGGGAAACACCATATATTTT. Encoded protein: CASSYAVLGAGNTIYF.

In its sample, this clonotype was seen a few times. CDR3 nucleotide sequence: TGTGCCACCAGCAGAGACATTGGGCCCTCTGGAAACACCATATATTTT. Encoded protein: CATSRDIGPSGNTIYF. The chain couples TRBV15 to TRBJ1-3; D ambiguous. The CDR3 contains 16 residues. V was pared by 0 bases and J by 0 bases, with 9 bases between. Germline V CDR1 and CDR2: LNHNV, YYDKDF (reference sequence). The variable domain in full, completed from reference TRBV15 and TRBJ1-3, reads DAMVIQNPRYQVTQFGKPVTLSCSQTLNHNVMYWYQQKSSQAPKLLFHYYDKDFNNEADTPDNFQSRRPNTSFCFLDIRSPGLGDTAMYLCATSRDIGPSGNTIYFGEGSWLTVV.

V and J are TRBV10-2 and TRBJ1-4; D unclear. Germline V gene lookup returns CDR1 WSHSY and CDR2 SAAADI. This CDR3 comprises 13 residues. V was trimmed by 3 bases and J by 7 bases, leaving 9 bases between them. The CDR3 sequence: CASSDRVAEKLFF. CDR3 in DNA: TGCGCCAGCAGTGACAGAGTGGCTGAAAAACTGTTTTTT.

A few counts support this clonotype. Here the CDR3 DNA reads TGTGCCTGGAGTAGCGGAAGGAATGGCTACACCTTC. It codes for CAWSSGRNGYTF. The V gene is TRBV30, the J gene TRBJ1-2; D ambiguous. This CDR3 comprises 12 residues. V lost 2 bases to trimming and J lost 6 bases, with 10 bases between them. CDR1 GTSNPN and CDR2 SVGIG come from the germline V gene (reference sequence).

The chain links TRBV19 to TRBJ1-4; weak D call: TRBD1 (6 bases). Germline loops: CDR1 LNHDA, CDR2 SQIVND (reference sequence). With 5 bases removed from V and 3 bases from J, the gap between germline ends came to 13 bases. The CDR3 spans 15 residues. The CDR3, as DNA: TGTGCCAGTAGTTACACAGGGAAGTCTAATGAAAAACTGTTTTTT. Encoded protein: CASSYTGKSNEKLFF.